This T cell receptor (beta chain) was recorded in a study of blood T cell repertoires in COVID-19. Germline lookup yields CDR1 MGHRA and CDR2 YSYEKL. This CDR3 is 16 amino acids long. Losses at the gene ends were 0 bases for V and 6 bases for J; bases not matched to a gene: 7. The table came from immunoSEQ multiplex PCR; TCRdb's copy has only in-frame clones and leaves some out. Found here are more than 300,000 clones, roughly 80% of them singletons; the top ten hold about 5%. The chain links TRBV4-1 to TRBJ2-4, with 8 positions matching TRBD2. The receptor's source is a woman in her forties or fifties who had recovered from COVID-19. The sequencing sample was made of PBMCs or T cells enriched from blood (not recorded which). The CDR3 loop is CASSQDPGGAVNIQYF. The CDR3 DNA reads TGCGCCAGCAGCCAAGACCCCGGGGGGGCTGTAAACATTCAGTACTTC.